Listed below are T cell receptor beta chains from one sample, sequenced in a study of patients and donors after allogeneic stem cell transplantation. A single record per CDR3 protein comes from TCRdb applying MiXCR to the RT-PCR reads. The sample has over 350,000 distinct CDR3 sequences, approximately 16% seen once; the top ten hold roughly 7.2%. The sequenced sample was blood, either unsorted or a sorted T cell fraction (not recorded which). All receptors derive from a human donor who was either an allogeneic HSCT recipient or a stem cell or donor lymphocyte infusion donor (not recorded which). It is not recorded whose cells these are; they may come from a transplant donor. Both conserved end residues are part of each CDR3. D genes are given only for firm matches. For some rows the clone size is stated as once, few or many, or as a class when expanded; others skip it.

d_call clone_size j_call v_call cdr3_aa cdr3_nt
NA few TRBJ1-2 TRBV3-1 CASSPTIRANYGYTF TGTGCCAGCAGCCCTACAATAAGAGCTAACTATGGCTACACCTTC
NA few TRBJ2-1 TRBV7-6 CASSLEGNTYNEQFF TGTGCCAGCAGCTTAGAGGGGAACACCTACAATGAGCAGTTCTTC
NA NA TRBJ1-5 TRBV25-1 CATSSWEGSGNQPQHF TGTGCCACCAGCAGTTGGGAGGGGTCAGGCAATCAGCCCCAGCATTTT
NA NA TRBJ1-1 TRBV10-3 CAISETSMNTEAFF TGTGCCATCAGTGAGACAAGCATGAACACTGAAGCTTTCTTT
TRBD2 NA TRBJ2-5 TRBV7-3 CASSLSPSGGETQYF TGTGCCAGCAGCTTATCACCTAGCGGGGGGGAGACCCAGTACTTC
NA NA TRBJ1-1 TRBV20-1 CSARVQGSGTEAFF TGCAGTGCTAGAGTTCAGGGAAGCGGCACTGAAGCTTTCTTT
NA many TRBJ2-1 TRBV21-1 CASLAGGHNEQFF TGTGCCAGCTTGGCGGGGGGGCACAATGAGCAGTTCTTC
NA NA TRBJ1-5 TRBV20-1 CSATTGGGRGNQPQHF TGCAGTGCGACCACCGGGGGGGGCCGGGGCAATCAGCCCCAGCATTTT
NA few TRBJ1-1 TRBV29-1 CSGKNTEAFF TGCAGCGGAAAGAACACTGAAGCTTTCTTT
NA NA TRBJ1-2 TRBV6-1 CASRKEGKGGGYTF TGTGCCAGCCGCAAGGAGGGTAAAGGGGGTGGCTACACCTTC
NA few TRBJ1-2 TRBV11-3 CASSLDGRGRGYTF TGTGCCAGCAGCTTAGATGGCAGGGGTCGTGGCTACACCTTC
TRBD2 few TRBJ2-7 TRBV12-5 CASVPRGGIVYEQYF TGTGCTAGTGTCCCGCGGGGGGGGATAGTTTACGAGCAGTACTTC
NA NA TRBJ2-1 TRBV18 CASSPPIGMNNEQFF TGTGCCAGCTCACCTCCGATAGGGATGAACAATGAGCAGTTCTTC